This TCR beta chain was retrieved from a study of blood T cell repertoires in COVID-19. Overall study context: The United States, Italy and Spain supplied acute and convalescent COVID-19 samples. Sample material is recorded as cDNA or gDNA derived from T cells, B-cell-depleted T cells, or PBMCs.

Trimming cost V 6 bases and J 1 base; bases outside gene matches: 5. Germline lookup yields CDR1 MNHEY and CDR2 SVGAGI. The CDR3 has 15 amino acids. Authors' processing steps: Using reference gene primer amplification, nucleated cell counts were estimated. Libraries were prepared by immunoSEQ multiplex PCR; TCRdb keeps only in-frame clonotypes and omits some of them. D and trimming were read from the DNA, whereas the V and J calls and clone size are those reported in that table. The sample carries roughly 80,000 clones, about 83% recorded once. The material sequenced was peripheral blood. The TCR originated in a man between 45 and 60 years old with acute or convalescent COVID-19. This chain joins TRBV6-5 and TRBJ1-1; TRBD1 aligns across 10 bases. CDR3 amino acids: CASSKTGGSNTEAFF. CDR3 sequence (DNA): TGTGCCAGCAGCAAGACAGGGGGCTCGAACACTGAAGCTTTCTTT.